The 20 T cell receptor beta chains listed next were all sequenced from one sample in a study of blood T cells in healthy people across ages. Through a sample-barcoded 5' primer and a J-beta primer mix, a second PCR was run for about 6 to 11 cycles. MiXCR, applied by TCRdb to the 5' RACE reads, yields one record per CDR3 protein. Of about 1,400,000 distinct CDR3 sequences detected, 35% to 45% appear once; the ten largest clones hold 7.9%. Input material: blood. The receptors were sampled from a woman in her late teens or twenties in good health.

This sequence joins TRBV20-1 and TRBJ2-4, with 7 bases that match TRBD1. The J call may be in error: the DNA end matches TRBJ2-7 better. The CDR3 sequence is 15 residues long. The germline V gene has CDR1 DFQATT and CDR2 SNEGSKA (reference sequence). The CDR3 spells CSARGPATGMHEQYF. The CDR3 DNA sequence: TGCAGTGCTAGAGGTCCCGCGACAGGGATGCACGAGCAGTACTTC.

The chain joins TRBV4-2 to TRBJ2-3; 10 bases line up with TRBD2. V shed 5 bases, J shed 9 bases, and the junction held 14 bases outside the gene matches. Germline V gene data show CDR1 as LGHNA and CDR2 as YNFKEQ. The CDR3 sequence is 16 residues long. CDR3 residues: CASSELAGLGGETQYF. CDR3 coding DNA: TGTGCCAGCAGCGAACTAGCGGGACTGGGAGGAGAGACGCAGTATTTT.

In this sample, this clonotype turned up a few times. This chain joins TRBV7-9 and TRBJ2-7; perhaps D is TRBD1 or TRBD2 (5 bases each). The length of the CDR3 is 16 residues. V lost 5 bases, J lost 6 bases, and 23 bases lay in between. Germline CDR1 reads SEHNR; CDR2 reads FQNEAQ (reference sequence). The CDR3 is CASSGHKSGRVAEQYF. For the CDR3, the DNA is TGTGCCAGCAGCGGTCACAAGTCGGGGCGGGTAGCCGAGCAGTACTTC.

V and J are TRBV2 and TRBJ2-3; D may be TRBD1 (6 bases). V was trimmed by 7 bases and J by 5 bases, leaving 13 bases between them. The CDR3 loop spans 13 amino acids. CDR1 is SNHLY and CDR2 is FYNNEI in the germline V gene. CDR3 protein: CASNQGQGDTQYF. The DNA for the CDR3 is TGTGCCAGCAACCAGGGGCAGGGAGATACGCAGTATTTT.

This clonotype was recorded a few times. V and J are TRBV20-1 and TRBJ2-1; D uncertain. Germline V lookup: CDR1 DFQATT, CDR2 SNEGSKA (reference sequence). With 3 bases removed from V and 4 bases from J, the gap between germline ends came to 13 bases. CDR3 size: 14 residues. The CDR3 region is CSARSNLLYNEQFF. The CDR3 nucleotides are TGCAGTGCTAGGTCCAATCTTTTATACAATGAGCAGTTCTTC.

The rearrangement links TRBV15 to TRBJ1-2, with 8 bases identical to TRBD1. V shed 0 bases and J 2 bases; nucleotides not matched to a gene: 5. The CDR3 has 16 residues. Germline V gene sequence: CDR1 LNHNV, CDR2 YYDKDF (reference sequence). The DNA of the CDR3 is TGTGCCACCAGCAGAGATCGGGCAGGGGGCAACTATGGCTACACCTTC. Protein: CATSRDRAGGNYGYTF.

The CDR3 DNA is TGTGCCAGCAGCTTAGTGACTAGCGGGAGCACAGATACGCAGTATTTT. This encodes CASSLVTSGSTDTQYF. This chain links TRBV7-9 with TRBJ2-3; 10 nucleotides align to TRBD2. After removal of 1 base from V and 0 bases from J, the junction contained 1 base not matched to a gene. The germline CDR1 and CDR2 sequences are SEHNR and FQNEAQ (reference sequence). CDR3 length: 16 amino acids.

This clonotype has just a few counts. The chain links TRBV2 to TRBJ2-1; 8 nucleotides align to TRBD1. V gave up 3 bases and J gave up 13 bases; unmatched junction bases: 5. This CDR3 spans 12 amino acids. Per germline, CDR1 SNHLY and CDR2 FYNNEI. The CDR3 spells CASSEDRAGQFF. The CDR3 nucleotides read TGTGCCAGCAGTGAGGACAGGGCGGGACAGTTCTTC.

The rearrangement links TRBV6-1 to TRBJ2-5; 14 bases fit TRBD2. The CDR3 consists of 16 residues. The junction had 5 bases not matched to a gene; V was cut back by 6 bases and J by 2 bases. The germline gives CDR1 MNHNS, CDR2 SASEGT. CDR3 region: CASSGTSGGLQETQYF. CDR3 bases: TGTGCCAGCAGCGGGACTAGCGGGGGCCTACAAGAGACCCAGTACTTC.

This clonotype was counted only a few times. DNA of the CDR3: TGCAGCGTTGGACAGGTGGGATCTGGCGGCTACACCTTC. Amino acid sequence: CSVGQVGSGGYTF. This rearrangement joins TRBV29-1 to TRBJ1-2; maybe TRBD1 (6 bases). The CDR3 consists of 13 residues. Germline CDR1 is SQVTM and CDR2 is ANQGSEA. The ends were cut back, 4 bases at V and 8 bases at J, with 17 bases in the middle.

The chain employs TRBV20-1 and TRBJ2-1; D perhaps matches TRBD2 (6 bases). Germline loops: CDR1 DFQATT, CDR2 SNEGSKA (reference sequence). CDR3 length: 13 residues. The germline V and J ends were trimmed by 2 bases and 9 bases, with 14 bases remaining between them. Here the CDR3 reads CSARSLGRGEQFF. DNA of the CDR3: TGCAGTGCTAGATCCCTCGGGCGGGGTGAGCAGTTCTTC.

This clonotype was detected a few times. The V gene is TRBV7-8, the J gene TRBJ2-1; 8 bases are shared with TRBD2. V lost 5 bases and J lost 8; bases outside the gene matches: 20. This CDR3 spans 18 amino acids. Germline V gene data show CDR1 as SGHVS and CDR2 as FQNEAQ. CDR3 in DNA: TGTGCCAGCAGCGCCCGGACCACCGGCGGGGGGAATAAGGATGAGCAGTTCTTC. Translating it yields CASSARTTGGGNKDEQFF.

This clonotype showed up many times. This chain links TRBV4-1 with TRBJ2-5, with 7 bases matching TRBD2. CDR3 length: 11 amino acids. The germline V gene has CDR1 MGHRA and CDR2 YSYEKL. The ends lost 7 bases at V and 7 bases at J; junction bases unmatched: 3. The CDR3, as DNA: TGCGCCAGCAATTGGGAGGGGACCCAGTACTTC. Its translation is CASNWEGTQYF.

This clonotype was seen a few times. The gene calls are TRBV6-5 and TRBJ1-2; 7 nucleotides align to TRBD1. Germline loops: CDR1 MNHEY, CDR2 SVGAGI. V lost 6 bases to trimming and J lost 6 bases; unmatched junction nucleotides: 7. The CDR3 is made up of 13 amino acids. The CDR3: CASRPDRVDGYTF. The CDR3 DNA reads TGTGCCAGCAGACCCGACAGGGTCGATGGCTACACCTTC.

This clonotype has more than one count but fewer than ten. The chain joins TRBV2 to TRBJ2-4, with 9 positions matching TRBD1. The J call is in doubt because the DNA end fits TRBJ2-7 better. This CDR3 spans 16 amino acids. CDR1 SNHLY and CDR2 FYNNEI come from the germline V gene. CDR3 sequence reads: CASSGLRDRVIREQYF. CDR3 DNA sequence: TGTGCCAGCAGTGGGCTCCGGGACAGGGTAATCCGCGAGCAGTACTTC.

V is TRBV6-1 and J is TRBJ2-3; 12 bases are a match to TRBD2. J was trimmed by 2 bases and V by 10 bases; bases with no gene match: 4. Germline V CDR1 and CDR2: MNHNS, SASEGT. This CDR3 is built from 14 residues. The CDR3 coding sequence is TGTGCCACCAGGACTAGCGGGAACACAGATACGCAGTATTTT. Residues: CATRTSGNTDTQYF.

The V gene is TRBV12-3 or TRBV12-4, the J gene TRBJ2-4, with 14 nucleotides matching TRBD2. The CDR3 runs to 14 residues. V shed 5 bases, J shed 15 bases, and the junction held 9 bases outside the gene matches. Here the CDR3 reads CASSQGLAGARGYF. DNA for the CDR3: TGTGCCAGCAGTCAGGGACTAGCGGGGGCCCGGGGGTACTTC.

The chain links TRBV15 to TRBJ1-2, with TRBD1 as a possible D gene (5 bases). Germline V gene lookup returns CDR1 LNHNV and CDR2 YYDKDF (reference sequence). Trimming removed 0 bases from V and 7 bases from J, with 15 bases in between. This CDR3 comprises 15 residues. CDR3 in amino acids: CATSRDGGHGGGYTF. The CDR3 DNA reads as TGTGCCACCAGCAGAGATGGAGGACATGGAGGTGGCTACACCTTC.

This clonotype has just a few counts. The CDR3 DNA follows: TGTGCCAGCACACTATTCGGCGGCTCCTCTGGCTACACCTTC. It translates to CASTLFGGSSGYTF. The chain combines TRBV12-3 or TRBV12-4 with TRBJ1-2, with unresolved D. The CDR3 extends over 14 amino acids. V lost 7 bases and J lost 7, with 19 bases in between.

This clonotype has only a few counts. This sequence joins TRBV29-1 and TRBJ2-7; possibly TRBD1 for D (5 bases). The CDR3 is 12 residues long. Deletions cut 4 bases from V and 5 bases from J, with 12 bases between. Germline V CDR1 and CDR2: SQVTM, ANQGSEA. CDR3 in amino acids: CSVGEGVNEQYF. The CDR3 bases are TGCAGCGTTGGGGAAGGGGTAAACGAGCAGTACTTC.